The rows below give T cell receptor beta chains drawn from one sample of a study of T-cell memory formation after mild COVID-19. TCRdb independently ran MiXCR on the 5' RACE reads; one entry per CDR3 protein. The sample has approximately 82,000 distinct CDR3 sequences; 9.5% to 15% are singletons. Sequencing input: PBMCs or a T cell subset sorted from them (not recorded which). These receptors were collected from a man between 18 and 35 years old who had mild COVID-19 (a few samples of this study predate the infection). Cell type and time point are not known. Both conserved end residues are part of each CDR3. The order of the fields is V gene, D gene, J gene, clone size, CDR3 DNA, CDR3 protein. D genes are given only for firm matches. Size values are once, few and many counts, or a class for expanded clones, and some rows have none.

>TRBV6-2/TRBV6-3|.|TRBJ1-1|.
TGTGCCAGCAGTACCGACAGCTATGAAGCTTTCTTT
CASSTDSYEAFF
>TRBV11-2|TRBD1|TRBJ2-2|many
TGTGCCAGCAGCCGAACCGTTAGTTGGACAGGGGTCACCGGGGAGCTGTTTTTT
CASSRTVSWTGVTGELFF
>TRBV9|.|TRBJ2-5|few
TGTGCCAGCAGTCCCGGGACCACGGAGACCCAGTACTTC
CASSPGTTETQYF
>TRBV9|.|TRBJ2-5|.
TGTGCCAGCAGCGTAGATCCGGAGGAGACCCAGTACTTC
CASSVDPEETQYF
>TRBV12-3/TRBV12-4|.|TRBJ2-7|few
TGTGCCAGCAGCGGACGACAGGACGATTACGAGCAGTACTTC
CASSGRQDDYEQYF
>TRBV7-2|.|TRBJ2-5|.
TGTGCCAGCAGCTTCTCACAGGAGGGGGAGACCCAGTACTTC
CASSFSQEGETQYF
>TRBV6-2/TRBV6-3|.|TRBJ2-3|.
TGTGCCAGCAATTGGGCTGCCGGAATCACAGATACGCAGTATTTT
CASNWAAGITDTQYF
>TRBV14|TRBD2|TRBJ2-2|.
TGTGCCAGCAGTCAGCTAGCGGGAATGACCGGGGAGCTGTTTTTT
CASSQLAGMTGELFF
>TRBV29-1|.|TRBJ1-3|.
TGCAGCGTCATGACAGGACTTGCTGGAAACACCATATATTTT
CSVMTGLAGNTIYF
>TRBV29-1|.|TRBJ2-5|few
TGCAGCGTTGAGAACAGGGTAGTCCAAGAGACCCAGTACTTC
CSVENRVVQETQYF
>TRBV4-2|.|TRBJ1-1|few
TGTGCCAGCAGCCCCCCGCCCGGACAAGTTGAAGCTTTCTTT
CASSPPPGQVEAFF
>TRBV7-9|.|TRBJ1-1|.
TGTGCCAGCAGCAAACCGAGGACTGAAGCTTTCTTT
CASSKPRTEAFF
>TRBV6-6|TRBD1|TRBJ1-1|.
TGTGCCAGTCGACTCAGGGGGGTCCCCACTGAAGCTTTCTTT
CASRLRGVPTEAFF
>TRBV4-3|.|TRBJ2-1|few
TGCGCCAGCAGCCTGGGACCAAACAATGAGCAGTTCTTC
CASSLGPNNEQFF
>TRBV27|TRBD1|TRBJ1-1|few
TGTGCCAGCAGTCGCCGGGACAGGATCGATGAAGCTTTCTTT
CASSRRDRIDEAFF
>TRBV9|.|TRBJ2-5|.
TGTGCCAGCAGCGTAGCAGGAGAGTCGCAGACCCAGTACTTC
CASSVAGESQTQYF
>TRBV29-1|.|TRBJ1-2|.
TGCAGCGTTTCCCCCGGGACATATCTAGCGGGCTACACCTTC
CSVSPGTYLAGYTF
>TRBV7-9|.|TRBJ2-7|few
TGTGCCAGCAGCTTATCCAATGGGGACGAGCAGTACTTC
CASSLSNGDEQYF
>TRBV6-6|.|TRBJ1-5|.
TGTGCCAGCAGTTACGACGATAAAGGCAATCAGCCCCAGCATTTT
CASSYDDKGNQPQHF
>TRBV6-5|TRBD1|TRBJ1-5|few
TGTGCCAGCAGCTTGACAGGGGAATGGAGGCCCCAGCATTTT
CASSLTGEWRPQHF
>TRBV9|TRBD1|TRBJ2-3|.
TGTGCCAGCAGCGTAGAGGGGGCTTGGGATACGCAGTATTTT
CASSVEGAWDTQYF
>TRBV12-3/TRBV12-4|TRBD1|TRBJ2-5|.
TGTGCCAGCAGACAGGGGTTTGAGACCCAGTACTTC
CASRQGFETQYF
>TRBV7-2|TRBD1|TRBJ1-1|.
TGTGCCAGCGCCTTTGGACAGGGGGTAAACACTGAAGCTTTCTTT
CASAFGQGVNTEAFF
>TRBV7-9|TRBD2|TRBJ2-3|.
TGTGCCAGCAGCCTTCCCCTAAGCGGGGGGGCGGCAGATACGCAGTATTTT
CASSLPLSGGAADTQYF
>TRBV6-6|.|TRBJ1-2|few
TGTGCCAGCCTTCCTGACCCCGCCATCTATGGCTACACCTTC
CASLPDPAIYGYTF
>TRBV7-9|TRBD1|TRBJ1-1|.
TGTGCCAGCAGCCGAGACAGGGTTGGTAGCACTGAAGCTTTCTTT
CASSRDRVGSTEAFF
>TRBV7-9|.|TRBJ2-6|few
TGTGCCAGCAGCTTATTGGCCTCTGGGGCCAACGTCCTGACTTTC
CASSLLASGANVLTF
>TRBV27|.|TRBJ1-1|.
TGTGCCAGCAGCGAAAACAGGGTCACTGAAGCTTTCTTT
CASSENRVTEAFF
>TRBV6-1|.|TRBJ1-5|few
TGTGCCAGCACGACAGCTTGGGACCCTAATCAGCCCCAGCATTTT
CASTTAWDPNQPQHF
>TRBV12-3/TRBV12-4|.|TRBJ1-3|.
TGTGCCAGCCGTTGGGACCCTGGAAACACCATATATTTT
CASRWDPGNTIYF
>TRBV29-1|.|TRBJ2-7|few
TGCAGCGTTGAAGCATCTAGCTCCTACGAGCAGTACTTC
CSVEASSSYEQYF